The clone carrying this T cell receptor (beta chain) has a handful of counts. Its antigen is still unknown. The sample is drawn from a study of cytomegalovirus exposure and HLA in healthy donors. Study-wide points: Researchers counted some 150 TCR beta chains as cytomegalovirus-associated. Reported performance of the classifier showed diagnosis of cytomegalovirus status with high specificity and sensitivity.

The data were produced by immunoSEQ multiplex PCR, yet TCRdb's version contains in-frame clones alone and is incomplete. In the table there are 130,000 or so clones, over 85% of which are singletons. CDR1 is LGHNA, CDR2 YNFKEQ, per germline. The CDR3 sequence is 13 residues long. V was shortened by 4 bases and J by 11 bases, with 15 bases between the two germline ends. Sequencing was carried out using PBMCs. The receptor's source is a man in his thirties or forties in good health and CMV-seronegative. This chain links TRBV4-2 with TRBJ1-5; a possible D gene is TRBD1 (5 bases). The CDR3 nucleotides read TGTGCCAGCAGCCGCGACGACAGCATGGCCCAGCATTTT. Encoded protein: CASSRDDSMAQHF.